This T cell receptor (beta chain) was captured in a study of tumor-infiltrating lymphocytes in primary liver carcinoma. Study context: Spanning 30 to 69 years of age, the patients were men and women.

With regard to this clonotype: One junction end does not reproduce the germline sequence, and a read error may be involved.

Total RNA amounting to roughly 450 ng was the source from which TCR beta cDNA was made with a constant-region primer. TCR beta libraries came from three nested multiplex PCR rounds using slightly modified ARM-PCR. Each of the first two PCR rounds ran about 9 cycles with TRBV1-TRBV30 forward and C-beta reverse primers. MiXCR was run by TCRdb on the multiplex PCR reads, yielding one entry per CDR3 protein. The sample has 65,000 to 80,000 distinct CDR3 sequences; 55% to 75% are singletons. For each extraction, RNA and DNA were obtained together from about 20-30 mg of unsorted bulk tissue. This CDR3 comprises 16 residues.

Source material: liver tumor tissue from sampling region 4. Subset meaning: tumor region T4, right-lateral pole. The rearrangement uses TRBV12-3 or TRBV12-4 and TRBJ2-2, with TRBD2 matching 9 bases. The clonotype originates from a man aged 35 to 55 with primary liver carcinoma and hepatitis B virus infection. This CDR3 reads CASSLLAGVVTWELFF. The CDR3 DNA is TGTGCCAGCAGTTTGTTAGCGGGAGTAGTCACCTGGGAGTTGTTTTTT.